What follows are 22 T cell receptor beta chains derived from one specimen sequenced in a study of identical twins. TCRdb called the 5' RACE reads again in MiXCR, with one record for every CDR3 protein. The table has under 900,000 distinct CDR3 sequences, about 12% seen once. The data were also submitted as part of a second study, on yellow fever vaccine responses in identical twins.

What was sequenced was PBMCs. These receptors were taken from a woman aged 18-29 years in good health.

This clonotype was seen ten or more times. The genes are TRBV12-3 or TRBV12-4 and TRBJ1-6, with D perhaps matching TRBD1 (5 bases). The ends were cut back, 1 base at V and 7 bases at J, with 5 bases in the middle. CDR3 size: 13 residues. This CDR3 is CASSLGGNSPLHF. DNA of the CDR3: TGTGCCAGCAGTTTAGGGGGCAATTCACCCCTCCACTTT.

This clonotype was seen at least ten times. V is TRBV20-1 and J is TRBJ2-1, with TRBD2 as a possible D gene (6 bases). V gave up 3 bases and J gave up 7 bases, with 10 bases separating them. Germline V gene lookup returns CDR1 DFQATT and CDR2 SNEGSKA (reference sequence). This CDR3 spans 12 amino acids. CDR3 loop: CSARRLANEQFF. The CDR3 coding sequence is TGCAGTGCTAGGAGGCTAGCGAATGAGCAGTTCTTC.

V usage is TRBV28 and J usage is TRBJ2-7, with 7 bases identical to TRBD1. The ends lost 5 bases at V and 6 bases at J; junction bases unmatched: 7. This CDR3 region has 13 residues. The germline gives CDR1 MDHEN, CDR2 SYDVKM. The CDR3, as DNA: TGTGCCAGCAGTCCGGGACAGACCTTCGAGCAGTACGTC. Translated, it gives CASSPGQTFEQYV.

The chain uses TRBV29-1 and TRBJ1-1, with 10 bases lining up with TRBD1. The CDR3 spans 12 residues. Trimming took 5 bases from V and 8 from J; bases not matched to a gene: 5. Germline V gene data show CDR1 as SQVTM and CDR2 as ANQGSEA. This CDR3 reads CSVMDRGEEAFF. The CDR3 region has the DNA TGCAGCGTTATGGACAGGGGGGAAGAAGCTTTCTTT.

This clonotype has at least ten counts. The CDR3 DNA sequence: TGTGCCAGCAGTTTAGGGGGACTAGCGGGAGCCTACGAGCAGTACTTC. It codes for CASSLGGLAGAYEQYF. The V and J genes are TRBV12-3 or TRBV12-4 and TRBJ2-7, with 14 bases lining up with TRBD2. The V and J ends lost 1 base and 2 bases, in that order; junction bases with no gene match: 1. This CDR3 is built from 16 residues.

This clonotype was recorded at least ten times. The chain couples TRBV12-3 or TRBV12-4 to TRBJ1-1, with a tentative D call TRBD1 (5 bases). The CDR3 has 12 amino acids. Trimming removed 6 bases from V and 5 bases from J, with 10 bases in between. The CDR3 bases are TGTGCCAGCAGGGAGGGGAGGACTGAAGCTTTCTTT. This sequence encodes CASREGRTEAFF.

This clonotype was observed a handful of times. V is TRBV18 and J is TRBJ2-5; 8 bases match TRBD2. From germline, CDR1 is KGHSH and CDR2 LQKENI. After removal of 0 bases from V and 3 bases from J, the junction contained 3 bases not matched to a gene. The CDR3 is 15 residues long. In nucleotides, the CDR3 is TGTGCCAGCTCACCACCGGTAGCGGGGAAAGAGACCCAGTACTTC. It translates to CASSPPVAGKETQYF.

In its sample, this clonotype was seen many times. The V and J genes are TRBV20-1 and TRBJ2-5; D not certain. The CDR3 has 14 amino acids. Germline V lookup: CDR1 DFQATT, CDR2 SNEGSKA (reference sequence). The V and J ends lost 0 bases and 7 bases respectively, with 15 bases between them. The CDR3 reads CSARDGFRARTQYF. The CDR3 DNA reads as TGCAGTGCTAGAGATGGTTTTCGGGCGAGGACCCAGTACTTC.

In this sample, this clonotype turned up a few times. V usage is TRBV29-1 and J usage is TRBJ2-3; D is undetermined. The CDR3 consists of 12 residues. Germline CDR1 SQVTM, CDR2 ANQGSEA. The germline V and J ends were trimmed by 2 bases and 4 bases, with 7 bases remaining between them. As DNA, the CDR3 is TGCAGCGTTGAACGAGGTTCAGATACGCAGTATTTT. It yields the protein CSVERGSDTQYF.

The V gene is TRBV9, the J gene TRBJ1-5; D uncertain. The V gene lost 0 bases and the J gene lost 2 bases, with 9 bases spanning the gap. Germline V gene lookup returns CDR1 SGDLS and CDR2 YYNGEE. The CDR3 has 15 residues. As DNA, the CDR3 is TGTGCCAGCAGCGTAGGTCAGGCCGGCAATCAGCCCCAGCATTTT. Encoded protein: CASSVGQAGNQPQHF.

This clonotype has only a few counts. The chain recombines TRBV28 with TRBJ2-7; 11 positions match TRBD1. The trim removed 6 bases at V and 6 bases at J, leaving 10 bases unmatched. The CDR3 is made up of 15 amino acids. Germline V gene sequence: CDR1 MDHEN, CDR2 SYDVKM. Here the CDR3 reads CASSTSGTGGREQYF. The DNA of the CDR3 is TGTGCCAGCAGCACCTCCGGGACAGGGGGTCGCGAGCAGTACTTC.

The chain joins TRBV20-1 to TRBJ2-7; TRBD2 might be the D (5 bases). The germline V and J ends were trimmed by 1 base and 2 bases, with 9 bases remaining between them. Looked up from germline, CDR1 is DFQATT and CDR2 is SNEGSKA (reference sequence). The CDR3 extends over 13 amino acids. The chain's CDR3 is CSARGENAYEQYF. The CDR3 bases are TGCAGTGCTAGAGGGGAGAATGCCTACGAGCAGTACTTC.

In this sample, this clonotype turned up a few times. Here the CDR3 DNA reads TGCAGTGGAAAGCGGGGTCAAGAGACCCAGTACTTC. Translating gives CSGKRGQETQYF. This chain uses TRBV20-1 with TRBJ2-5; 7 bases agree with TRBD2. V gave up 7 bases and J gave up 2 bases; unmatched junction bases: 4. The CDR3 loop spans 12 amino acids. Germline V gene data show CDR1 as DFQATT and CDR2 as SNEGSKA (reference sequence).

The chain has TRBV11-2 and TRBJ2-7; D gene uncertain. V lost 0 bases and J lost 4, with 4 bases in between. This CDR3 contains 12 residues. CDR1 is SGHAT, CDR2 FQNNGV, per germline. The CDR3 here is CASSLDWYEQYF. CDR3 nucleotide sequence: TGTGCCAGCAGCTTAGACTGGTACGAGCAGTACTTC.

This clonotype was found many times. V usage is TRBV20-1 and J usage is TRBJ1-2; D unclear. The CDR3 sequence is 12 residues long. Germline V gene data show CDR1 as DFQATT and CDR2 as SNEGSKA (reference sequence). Trimming removed 3 bases from V and 5 bases from J, with 10 bases in between. For the CDR3, the DNA is TGCAGTGCTAGTGCGGGGTCTTATGGCTACACCTTC. Amino acids: CSASAGSYGYTF.

This clonotype was picked up a small number of times. J is TRBJ2-2 and V is TRBV12-3 or TRBV12-4, with a weak D call TRBD1 (6 bases). This CDR3 has 14 amino acids. Trimming left V 5 bases short and J 3 bases short, with 10 bases between. CDR3 sequence reads: CASSPGVYTGELFF. For the CDR3, the DNA is TGTGCCAGCAGTCCAGGGGTCTACACCGGGGAGCTGTTTTTT.

This clonotype was seen repeatedly, ten times or more. The chain carries TRBV7-2 and TRBJ2-3; 7 nucleotides agree with TRBD2. The CDR3 is 15 residues long. J lost 4 bases, V lost 1 base, and 5 bases had no gene match. The V gene's germline CDR1 is SGHTA and CDR2 FQGNSA. This CDR3 is CASSLGGGSADTQYF. CDR3 DNA: TGTGCCAGCAGCTTAGGTGGCGGGAGCGCAGATACGCAGTATTTT.

This sequence joins TRBV7-9 and TRBJ2-7; D is perhaps TRBD1 (6 bases). This CDR3 is built from 13 residues. Between the trimmed V and J ends, which lost 5 bases and 2 bases, there was a span of 10 bases. Germline CDR1 reads SEHNR; CDR2 reads FQNEAQ (reference sequence). The CDR3 protein is CASSRQEAYEQYF. The CDR3 bases are TGTGCCAGCAGCCGACAGGAGGCCTACGAGCAGTACTTC.

This clonotype was seen ten or more times. The J gene is TRBJ2-3, the V gene TRBV5-1, with 11 bases fitting TRBD1. V was clipped by 4 bases and J by 7 bases; unmatched bases: 5. Germline CDR1 reads SGHRS; CDR2 reads YFSETQ. The CDR3 consists of 14 residues. DNA of the CDR3: TGCGCCAGCAGCCCGGACAGGGGGCAAAATACGCAGTATTTT. Translation: CASSPDRGQNTQYF.

The J gene is TRBJ2-1, the V gene TRBV9; 11 bases are a match to TRBD2. V trimming: 3 bases; J trimming: 5 bases; junction bases outside the gene matches: 4. The germline V gene encodes CDR1 SGDLS and CDR2 YYNGEE. CDR3 length equals 15 residues. Written as DNA, the CDR3 is TGTGCCAGCAGCGCCAGACTAGCGGGGCACAATGAGCAGTTCTTC. Its translation: CASSARLAGHNEQFF.

The chain has TRBV10-3 and TRBJ2-5, with 12 bases identical to TRBD1. The CDR3 covers 14 residues. Germline CDR1 ENHRY, CDR2 SYGVKD. V trimming: 10 bases; J trimming: 4 bases; junction bases outside the gene matches: 7. In DNA, the CDR3 is TGTGCCACTAGGTGGGACAGGGGGCTAGAGACCCAGTACTTC. Amino acids: CATRWDRGLETQYF.

The chain is built from TRBV2 and TRBJ2-4; TRBD2 is a possible D gene (5 bases). The CDR3 runs to 17 residues. V lost 5 bases and J 0 bases, leaving 17 bases between the germline ends. Germline V gene sequence: CDR1 SNHLY, CDR2 FYNNEI. CDR3 amino acids: CASSRGRHGEAKNIQYF. The DNA of the CDR3 is TGTGCCAGCAGTAGAGGGAGACATGGTGAAGCCAAAAACATTCAGTACTTC. The variable domain in full, with the rest retrieved from reference TRBV2 and TRBJ2-4, is EPEVTQTPSHQVTQMGQEVILRCVPISNHLYFYWYRQILGQKVEFLVSFYNNEISEKSEIFDDQFSVERPDGSNFTLKIRSTKLEDSAMYFCASSRGRHGEAKNIQYFGAGTRLSVL.